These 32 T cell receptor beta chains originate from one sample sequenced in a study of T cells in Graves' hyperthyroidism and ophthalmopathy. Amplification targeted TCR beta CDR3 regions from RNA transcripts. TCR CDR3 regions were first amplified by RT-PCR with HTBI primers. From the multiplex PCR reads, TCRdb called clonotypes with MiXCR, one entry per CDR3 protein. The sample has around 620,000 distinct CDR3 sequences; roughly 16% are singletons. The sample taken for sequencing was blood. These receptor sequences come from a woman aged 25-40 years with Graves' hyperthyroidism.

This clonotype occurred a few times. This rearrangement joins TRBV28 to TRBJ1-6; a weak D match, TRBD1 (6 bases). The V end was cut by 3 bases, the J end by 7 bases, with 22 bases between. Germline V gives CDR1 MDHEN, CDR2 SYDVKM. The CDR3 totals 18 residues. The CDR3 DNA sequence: TGTGCCAGCAGTTTTGGGCCCAGGACAGTCAAACCAAATTCACCCCTCCACTTT. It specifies CASSFGPRTVKPNSPLHF.

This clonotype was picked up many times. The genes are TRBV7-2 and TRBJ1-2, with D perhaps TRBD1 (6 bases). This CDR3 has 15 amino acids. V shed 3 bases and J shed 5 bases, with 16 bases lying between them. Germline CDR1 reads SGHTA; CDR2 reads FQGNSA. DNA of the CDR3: TGTGCCAGCAGCTTTACCCCGGGACAATCTTATGGCTACACCTTC. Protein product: CASSFTPGQSYGYTF.

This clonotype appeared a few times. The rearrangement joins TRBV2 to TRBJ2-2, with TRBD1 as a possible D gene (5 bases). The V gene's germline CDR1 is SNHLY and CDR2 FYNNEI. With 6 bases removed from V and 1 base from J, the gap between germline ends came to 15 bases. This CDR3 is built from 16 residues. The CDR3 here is CASSRDSGVNTGELFF. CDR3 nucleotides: TGTGCCAGCAGCCGCGACAGTGGTGTGAACACCGGGGAGCTGTTTTTT.

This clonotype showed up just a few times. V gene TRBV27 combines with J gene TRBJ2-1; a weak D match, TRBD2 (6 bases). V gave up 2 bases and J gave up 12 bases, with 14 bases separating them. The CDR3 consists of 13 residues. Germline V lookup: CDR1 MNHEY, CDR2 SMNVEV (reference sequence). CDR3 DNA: TGTGCCAGCAGTTTAGCACGGACCGGGGGGCAGTTCTTC. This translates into CASSLARTGGQFF.

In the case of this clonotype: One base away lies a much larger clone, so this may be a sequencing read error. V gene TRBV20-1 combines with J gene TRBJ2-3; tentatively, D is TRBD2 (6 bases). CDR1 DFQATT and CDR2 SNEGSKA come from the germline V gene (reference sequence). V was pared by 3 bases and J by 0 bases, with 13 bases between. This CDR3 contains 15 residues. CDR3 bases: TGCAGTGCTAGGGCGGGCGGGACTAGCACAGATACGCAGTATTTT. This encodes CSARAGGTSTDTQYF.

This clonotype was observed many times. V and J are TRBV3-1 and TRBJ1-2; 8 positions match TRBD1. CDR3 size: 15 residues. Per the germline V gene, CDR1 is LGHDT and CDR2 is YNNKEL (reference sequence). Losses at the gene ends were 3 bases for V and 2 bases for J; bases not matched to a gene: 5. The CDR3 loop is CASSQTGAPNYGYTF. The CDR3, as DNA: TGTGCCAGCAGCCAGACAGGGGCTCCAAACTATGGCTACACCTTC.

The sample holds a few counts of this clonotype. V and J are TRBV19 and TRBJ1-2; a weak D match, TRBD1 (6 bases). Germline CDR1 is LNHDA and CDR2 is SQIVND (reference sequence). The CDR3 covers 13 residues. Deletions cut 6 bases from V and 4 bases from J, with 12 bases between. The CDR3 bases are TGTGCCAGTAGGCCACAGGGACCCTATGGCTACACCTTC. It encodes CASRPQGPYGYTF.

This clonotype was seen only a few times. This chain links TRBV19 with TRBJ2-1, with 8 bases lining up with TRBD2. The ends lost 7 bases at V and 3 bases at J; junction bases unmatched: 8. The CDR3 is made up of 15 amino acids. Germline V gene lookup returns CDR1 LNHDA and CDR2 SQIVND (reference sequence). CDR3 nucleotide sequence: TGTGCCAGTAATCCCAAAAGCGGGAGCTACAATGAGCAGTTCTTC. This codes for CASNPKSGSYNEQFF.

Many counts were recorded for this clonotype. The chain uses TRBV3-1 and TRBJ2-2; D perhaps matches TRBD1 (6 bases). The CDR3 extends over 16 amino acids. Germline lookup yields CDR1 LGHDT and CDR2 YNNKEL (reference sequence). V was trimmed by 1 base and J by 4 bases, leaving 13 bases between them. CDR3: CASSQAQGRPTGELFF. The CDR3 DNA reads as TGTGCCAGCAGCCAAGCGCAGGGGCGCCCCACCGGGGAGCTGTTTTTT.

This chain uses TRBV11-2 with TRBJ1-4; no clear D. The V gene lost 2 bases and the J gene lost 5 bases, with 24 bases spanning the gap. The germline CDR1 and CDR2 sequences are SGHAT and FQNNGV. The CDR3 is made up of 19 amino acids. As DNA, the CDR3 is TGTGCCAGCAGCTTAATTCCGGCCGGCGATACAGCGGCGAATGAAAAACTGTTTTTT. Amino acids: CASSLIPAGDTAANEKLFF.

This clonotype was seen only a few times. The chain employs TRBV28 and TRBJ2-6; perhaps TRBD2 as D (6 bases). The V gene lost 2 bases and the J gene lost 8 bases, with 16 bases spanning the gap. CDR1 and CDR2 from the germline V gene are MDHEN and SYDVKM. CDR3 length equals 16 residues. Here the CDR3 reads CASSLGGRPGTNVLTF. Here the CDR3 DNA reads TGTGCCAGCAGTTTAGGAGGGAGGCCAGGGACCAACGTCCTGACTTTC. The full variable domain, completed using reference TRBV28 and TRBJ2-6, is DVKVTQSSRYLVKRTGEKVFLECVQDMDHENMFWYRQDPGLGLRLIYFSYDVKMKEKGDIPEGYSVSREKKERFSLILESASTNQTSMYLCASSLGGRPGTNVLTFGAGSRLTVL.

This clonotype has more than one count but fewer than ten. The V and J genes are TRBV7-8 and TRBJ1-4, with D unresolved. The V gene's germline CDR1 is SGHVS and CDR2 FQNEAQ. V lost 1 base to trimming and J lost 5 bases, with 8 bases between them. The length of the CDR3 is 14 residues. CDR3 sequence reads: CASSLEHLNEKLFF. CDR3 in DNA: TGTGCCAGCAGCTTAGAACACCTAAATGAAAAACTGTTTTTT.

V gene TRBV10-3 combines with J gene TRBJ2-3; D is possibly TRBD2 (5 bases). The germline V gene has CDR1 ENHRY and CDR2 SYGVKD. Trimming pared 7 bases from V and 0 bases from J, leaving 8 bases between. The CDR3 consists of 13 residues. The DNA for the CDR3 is TGTGCCATCAAGAGACTAAGCACAGATACGCAGTATTTT. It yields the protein CAIKRLSTDTQYF.

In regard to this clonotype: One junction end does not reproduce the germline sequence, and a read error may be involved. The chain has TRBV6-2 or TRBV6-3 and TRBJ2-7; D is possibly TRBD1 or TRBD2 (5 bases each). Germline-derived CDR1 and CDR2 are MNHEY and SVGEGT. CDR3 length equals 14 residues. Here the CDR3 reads CASSYSGTAYEQHF. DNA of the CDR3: TGCGCCAGCAGTTACTCCGGGACGGCCTACGAGCAGCACTTC.

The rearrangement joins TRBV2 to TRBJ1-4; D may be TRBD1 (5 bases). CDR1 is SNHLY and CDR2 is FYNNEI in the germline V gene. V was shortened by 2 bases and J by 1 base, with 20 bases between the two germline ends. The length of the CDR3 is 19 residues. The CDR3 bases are TGTGCCAGCAGTGAATTGGGCTTTAGACAGTACAAAACTAATGAAAAACTGTTTTTT. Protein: CASSELGFRQYKTNEKLFF.

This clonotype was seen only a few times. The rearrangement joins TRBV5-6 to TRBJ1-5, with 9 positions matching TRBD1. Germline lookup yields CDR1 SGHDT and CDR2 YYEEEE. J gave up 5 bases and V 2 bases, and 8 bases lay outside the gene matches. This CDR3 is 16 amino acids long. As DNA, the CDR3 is TGTGCCAGCAGCTTCGGAAAAGGGACAGGGTATCAGCCCCAGCATTTT. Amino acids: CASSFGKGTGYQPQHF.

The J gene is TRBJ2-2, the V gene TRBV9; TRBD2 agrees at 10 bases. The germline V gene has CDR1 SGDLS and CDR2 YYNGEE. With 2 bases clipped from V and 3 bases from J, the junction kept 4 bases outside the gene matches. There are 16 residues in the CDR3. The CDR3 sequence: CASSVSSGSYTGELFF. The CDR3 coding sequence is TGTGCCAGCAGCGTTTCTAGCGGGAGTTACACCGGGGAGCTGTTTTTT. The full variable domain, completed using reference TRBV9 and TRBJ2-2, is DSGVTQTPKHLITATGQRVTLRCSPRSGDLSVYWYQQSLDQGLQFLIQYYNGEERAKGNILERFSAQQFPDLHSELNLSSLELGDSALYFCASSVSSGSYTGELFFGEGSRLTVL.

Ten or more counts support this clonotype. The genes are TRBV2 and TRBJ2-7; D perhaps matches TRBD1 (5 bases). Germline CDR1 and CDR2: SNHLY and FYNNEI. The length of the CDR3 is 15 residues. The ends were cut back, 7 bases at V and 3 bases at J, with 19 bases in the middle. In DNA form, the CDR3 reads TGTGCCAGCACCCCTGGGGCCGTAATCAGCTACGAGCAGTACTTC. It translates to CASTPGAVISYEQYF.

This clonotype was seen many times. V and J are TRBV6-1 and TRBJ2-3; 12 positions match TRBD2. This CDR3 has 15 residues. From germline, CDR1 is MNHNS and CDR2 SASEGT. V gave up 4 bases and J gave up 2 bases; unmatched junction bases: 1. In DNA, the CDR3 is TGTGCCAGCAGTGCTAGCGGGAGGGACACAGATACGCAGTATTTT. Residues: CASSASGRDTDTQYF.

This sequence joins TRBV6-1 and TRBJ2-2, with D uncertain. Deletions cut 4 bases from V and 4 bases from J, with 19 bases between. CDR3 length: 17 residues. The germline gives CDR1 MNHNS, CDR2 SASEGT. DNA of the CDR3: TGTGCCAGCAGTGGATCGAGCGTGAATTTGGTCACCGGGGAGCTGTTTTTT. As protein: CASSGSSVNLVTGELFF.

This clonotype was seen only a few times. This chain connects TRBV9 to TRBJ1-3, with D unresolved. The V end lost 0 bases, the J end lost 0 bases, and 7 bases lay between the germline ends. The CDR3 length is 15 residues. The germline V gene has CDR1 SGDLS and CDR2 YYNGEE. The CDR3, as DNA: TGTGCCAGCAGCGTAGAGCGATTCTCTGGAAACACCATATATTTT. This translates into CASSVERFSGNTIYF.

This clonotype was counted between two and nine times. CDR3 sequence reads: CASKPPGLSYEQYF. DNA for the CDR3: TGTGCCAGCAAACCCCCGGGACTATCCTACGAGCAGTACTTC. The chain joins TRBV6-1 to TRBJ2-7, with 7 nucleotides matching TRBD2. The V segment lost 7 bases and the J segment 1 base; nucleotides outside the gene matches: 7. Germline V gene data show CDR1 as MNHNS and CDR2 as SASEGT. CDR3 length: 14 amino acids.

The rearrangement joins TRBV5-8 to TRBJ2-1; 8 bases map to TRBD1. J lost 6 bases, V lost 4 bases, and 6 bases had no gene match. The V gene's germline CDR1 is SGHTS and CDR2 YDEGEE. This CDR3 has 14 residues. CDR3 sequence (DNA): TGTGCCAGCAGCCCTCTAGACAGGGGCAATGAGCAGTTCTTC. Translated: CASSPLDRGNEQFF. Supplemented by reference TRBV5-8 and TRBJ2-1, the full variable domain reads EAGVTQSPTHLIKTRGQQATLRCSPISGHTSVYWYQQALGLGLQFLLWYDEGEERNRGNFPPRFSGRQFPNYSSELNVNALELEDSALYLCASSPLDRGNEQFFGPGTRLTVL.

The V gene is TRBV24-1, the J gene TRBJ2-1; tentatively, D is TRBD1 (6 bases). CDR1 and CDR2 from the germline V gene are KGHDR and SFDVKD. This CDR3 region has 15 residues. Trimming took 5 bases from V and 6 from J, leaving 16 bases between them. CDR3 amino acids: CATSAYGQYCNEQFF. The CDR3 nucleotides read TGTGCCACCAGTGCCTACGGACAGTACTGCAATGAGCAGTTCTTC.

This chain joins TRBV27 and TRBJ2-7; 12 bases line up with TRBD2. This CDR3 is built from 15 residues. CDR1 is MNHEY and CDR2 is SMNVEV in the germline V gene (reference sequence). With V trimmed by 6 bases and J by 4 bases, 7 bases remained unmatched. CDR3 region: CASSQRTSGMYEQYF. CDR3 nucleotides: TGTGCCAGCAGCCAAAGGACTAGCGGGATGTACGAGCAGTACTTC.

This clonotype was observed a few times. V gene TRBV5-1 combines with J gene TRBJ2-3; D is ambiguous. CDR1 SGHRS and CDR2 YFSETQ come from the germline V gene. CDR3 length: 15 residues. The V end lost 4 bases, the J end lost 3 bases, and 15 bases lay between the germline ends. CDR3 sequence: CASSHLEYQTDTQYF. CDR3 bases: TGCGCCAGCAGCCACTTAGAGTACCAGACAGATACGCAGTATTTT. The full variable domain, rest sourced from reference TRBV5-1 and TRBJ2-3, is KAGVTQTPRYLIKTRGQQVTLSCSPISGHRSVSWYQQTPGQGLQFLFEYFSETQRNKGNFPGRFSGRQFSNSRSEMNVSTLELGDSALYLCASSHLEYQTDTQYFGPGTRLTVL.

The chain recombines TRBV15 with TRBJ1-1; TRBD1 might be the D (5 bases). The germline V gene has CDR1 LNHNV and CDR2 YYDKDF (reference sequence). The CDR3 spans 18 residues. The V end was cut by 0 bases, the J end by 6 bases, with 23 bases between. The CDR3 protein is CATSRDGRGGFHRAEAFF. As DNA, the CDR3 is TGTGCCACCAGCAGAGATGGAAGGGGAGGGTTTCATAGGGCTGAAGCTTTCTTT.

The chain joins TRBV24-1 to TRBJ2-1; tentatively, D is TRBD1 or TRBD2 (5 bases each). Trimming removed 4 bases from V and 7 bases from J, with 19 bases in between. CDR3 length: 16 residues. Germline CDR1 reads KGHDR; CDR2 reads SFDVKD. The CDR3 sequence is CATSDHLRGRLNEQFF. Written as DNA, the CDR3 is TGTGCCACCAGTGACCATTTAAGGGGACGCCTTAATGAGCAGTTCTTC.

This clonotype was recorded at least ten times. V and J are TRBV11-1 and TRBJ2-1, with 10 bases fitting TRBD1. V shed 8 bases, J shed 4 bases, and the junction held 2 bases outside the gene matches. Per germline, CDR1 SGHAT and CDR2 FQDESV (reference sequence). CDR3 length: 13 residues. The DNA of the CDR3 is TGTGCCAGCGGACAGGGGGGATACAATGAGCAGTTCTTC. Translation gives CASGQGGYNEQFF.

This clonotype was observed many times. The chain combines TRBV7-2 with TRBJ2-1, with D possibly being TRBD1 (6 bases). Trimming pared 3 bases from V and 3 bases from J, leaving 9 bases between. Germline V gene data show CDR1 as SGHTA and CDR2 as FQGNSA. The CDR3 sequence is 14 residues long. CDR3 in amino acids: CASSFTGFYNEQFF. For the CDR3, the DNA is TGTGCCAGCAGCTTCACAGGGTTCTACAATGAGCAGTTCTTC.

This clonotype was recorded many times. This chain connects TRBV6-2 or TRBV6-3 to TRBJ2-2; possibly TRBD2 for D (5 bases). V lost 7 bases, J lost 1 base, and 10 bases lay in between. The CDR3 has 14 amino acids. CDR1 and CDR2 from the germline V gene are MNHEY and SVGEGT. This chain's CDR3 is CASKSGGNTGELFF. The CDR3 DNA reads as TGTGCCAGCAAGAGCGGAGGGAACACCGGGGAGCTGTTTTTT.

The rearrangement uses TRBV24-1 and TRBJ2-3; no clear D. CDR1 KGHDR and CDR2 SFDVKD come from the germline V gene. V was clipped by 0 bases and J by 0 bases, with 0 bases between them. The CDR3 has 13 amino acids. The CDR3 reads CATSDLSTDTQYF. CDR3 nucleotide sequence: TGTGCCACCAGTGATTTGAGCACAGATACGCAGTATTTT.